What follows is one T cell receptor beta chain and its context. Its antigen is currently unknown. Unmatched junction bases numbered 5, after V lost 0 bases and J lost 8 bases. CDR1 is LGHNA and CDR2 is YNFKEQ in the germline V gene. The CDR3 is 16 amino acids. Among the donors, all were healthy bone marrow donors. This sample stems from a study of cytomegalovirus exposure and HLA in healthy donors. Whole-study context: In terms of ancestry, the Caucasian-associated cluster contained more than 65% of the approximately 400 genotyped donors.

Study results and caveats: V segments that were indistinguishable, TRBV6-2 and TRBV6-3 among them, were omitted from analysis. In a later analysis, compared with equally common non-associated chains, HLA-associated beta chains were more expanded.

60 Vbeta and 13 Jbeta primers were used in PCR. Data came from immunoSEQ multiplex PCR; TCRdb stores just in-frame clones and leaves some out. The sample contains roughly 62,000 clones, roughly 80% of which appear only once. The clonotype was recovered from a woman aged 40 to 49 in good health and CMV-seropositive. Sequenced input: PBMCs. The V and J genes are TRBV4-2 and TRBJ1-6, with 9 bases fitting TRBD1. The CDR3 spells CASSQDDTGGYSPLHF. The CDR3 DNA reads TGTGCCAGCAGCCAAGACGATACAGGGGGCTATTCACCCCTCCACTTT.